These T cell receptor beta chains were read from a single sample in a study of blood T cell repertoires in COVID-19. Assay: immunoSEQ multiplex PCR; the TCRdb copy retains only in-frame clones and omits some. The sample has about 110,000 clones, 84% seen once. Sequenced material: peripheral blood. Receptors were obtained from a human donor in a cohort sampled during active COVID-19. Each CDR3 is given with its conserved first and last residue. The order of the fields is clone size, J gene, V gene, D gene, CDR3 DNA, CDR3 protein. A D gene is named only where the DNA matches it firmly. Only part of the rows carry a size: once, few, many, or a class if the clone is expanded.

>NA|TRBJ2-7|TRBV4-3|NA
TGCGCCAGCAGCCAAGAACAGGGTGCCGAGCAGTACTTC
CASSQEQGAEQYF
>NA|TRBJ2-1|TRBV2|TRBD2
TGTGCCAGCGGGGGGGACTACCACTACAATGAGCAGTTCTTC
CASGGDYHYNEQFF
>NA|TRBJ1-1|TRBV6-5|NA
TGTGCCAGCAGTTCCCTCGCGCACACTGAAGCTTTCTTT
CASSSLAHTEAFF
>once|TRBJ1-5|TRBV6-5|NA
TGTGCCAGCAGATCCTGGACAAACAATCAGCCCCAGCATTTT
CASRSWTNNQPQHF
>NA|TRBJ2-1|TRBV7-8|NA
TGTGCCAGCAGCTTAGCGTTTAGCGGAGCCTACAATGAGCAGTTCTTC
CASSLAFSGAYNEQFF
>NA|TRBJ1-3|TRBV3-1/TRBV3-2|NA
TGTGCCAGCAGCCAAGATCGGAGGGGAAACACCATATATTTT
CASSQDRRGNTIYF
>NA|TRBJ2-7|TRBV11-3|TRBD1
TGTGCCAGCAACTCGGACAGGCGAAGCTCCTACGAGCAGTACTTC
CASNSDRRSSYEQYF
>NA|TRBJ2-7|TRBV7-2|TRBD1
TGTGCCAGCAGCCGCACACAGGGGGCAGGCCACGAGCAGTACTTC
CASSRTQGAGHEQYF
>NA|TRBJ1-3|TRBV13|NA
TGTGCCAGCAGCTTAGGCCGAGGCAGACTCGAAAACACCATATATTTT
CASSLGRGRLENTIYF
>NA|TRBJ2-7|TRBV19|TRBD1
TGTGCCAGTAGTCTAACCAGGGGGCACGAGCAGTACTTC
CASSLTRGHEQYF
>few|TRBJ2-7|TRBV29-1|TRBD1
TGCAGCGTCTCCGGGACAGGGTGGACGGACGAGCAGTACTTC
CSVSGTGWTDEQYF
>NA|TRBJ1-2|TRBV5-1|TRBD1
TGCGCCAGCAGCTACGATACCGGGACAGGGTTTGGCTACACCTTC
CASSYDTGTGFGYTF
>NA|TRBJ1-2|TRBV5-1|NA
TGCGCCAGCAGCTTGGCCGGAGCACGTCTCTACACCTTC
CASSLAGARLYTF
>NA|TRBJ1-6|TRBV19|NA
TGTGCCAGTAGCATTGGGGGCAGCAGGGAGGGTAATTCACCCCTCCACTTT
CASSIGGSREGNSPLHF
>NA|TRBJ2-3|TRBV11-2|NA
TGTGCCAGCAGCTTAGACGGAGTGGGTAAGAGCACAGATACGCAGTATTTT
CASSLDGVGKSTDTQYF
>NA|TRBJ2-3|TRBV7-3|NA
TGTGCCAGCAGCTTAGCGGCACTCACAGATACGCAGTATTTT
CASSLAALTDTQYF
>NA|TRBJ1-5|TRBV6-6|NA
TGTGCCAGCAGGCATGGGGAGGACAATCAGCCCCAGCATTTT
CASRHGEDNQPQHF
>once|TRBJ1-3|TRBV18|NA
TGTGCCAGCTCACCAATTAGGGGGACCGGAAACACCATATATTTT
CASSPIRGTGNTIYF
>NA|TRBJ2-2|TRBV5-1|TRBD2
TGCGCCAGCAGCGCCGGGACTAGTAACGGGGAGCTGTTTTTT
CASSAGTSNGELFF
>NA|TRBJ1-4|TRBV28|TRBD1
TGTGCCAGCAGTTCGAGCGGACTCCGACAGGGCCGTGGTGAAAAACTGTTTTTT
CASSSSGLRQGRGEKLFF
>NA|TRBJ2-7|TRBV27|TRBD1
TGTGCCAGCAGTTTATCAAACAGGGGACCCTACGAGCAGTACTTC
CASSLSNRGPYEQYF
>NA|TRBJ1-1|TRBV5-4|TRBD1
TGTGCCAGCAGCCCTCCCGGGACAGGGTTTGAAGCTTTCTTT
CASSPPGTGFEAFF
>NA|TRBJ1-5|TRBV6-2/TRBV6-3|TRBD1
TGTGCCAGCAGTTACAACAGGGGGCTTCAGCCCCAGCATTTT
CASSYNRGLQPQHF
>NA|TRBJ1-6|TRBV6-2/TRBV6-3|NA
TGTGCCAGCAGTTCCACTGGACCCCTCCACTTT
CASSSTGPLHF
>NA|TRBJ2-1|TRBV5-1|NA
TGCGCCAGCAGCTTAAGCGGTCAGACAAGCAACGAGCAGTTCTTC
CASSLSGQTSNEQFF
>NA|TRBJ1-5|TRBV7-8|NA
TGTGCCAGCAGCTTTATGGGGGCTCAGGGACATCAGCCCCAGCATTTT
CASSFMGAQGHQPQHF
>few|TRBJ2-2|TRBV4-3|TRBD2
TGCGCCAGCAGCCCTAGTACTAGCGGAGGGACCGGGGAGCTGTTTTTT
CASSPSTSGGTGELFF
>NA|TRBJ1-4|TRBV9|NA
TGTGCCAGCAGCGTAGGAGATTTAACTAATGAAAAACTGTTTTTT
CASSVGDLTNEKLFF
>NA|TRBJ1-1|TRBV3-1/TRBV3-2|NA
TGTGCCAGCAGCCAAGTATCCGGGGACACTGAAGCTTTCTTT
CASSQVSGDTEAFF
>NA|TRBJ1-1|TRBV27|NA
TGTGCCAGCAGTTTGACATATTCGAACACTGAAGCTTTCTTT
CASSLTYSNTEAFF
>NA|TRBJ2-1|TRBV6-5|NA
TGTGCCAGCAGTTCAAGGGGGTCTCCCCTCTTGGATGAGCAGTTCTTC
CASSSRGSPLLDEQFF
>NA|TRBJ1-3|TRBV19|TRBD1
TGTGCCAGTAGTATAGTCGGACAGGCTGCGAACACCATATATTTT
CASSIVGQAANTIYF
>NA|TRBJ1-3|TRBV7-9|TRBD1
TGTGCCAGCAGCCAAACAGGGGGCGGAAACACCATATATTTT
CASSQTGGGNTIYF
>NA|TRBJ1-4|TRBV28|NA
TGTGCCAGCAGTCCCAGCGGGGAGTATGAAAAACTGTTTTTT
CASSPSGEYEKLFF
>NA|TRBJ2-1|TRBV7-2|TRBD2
TGTGCCAGCAGCCTCCGCGGAGCGGGGGGATTTGGGGATGAGCAGTTCTTC
CASSLRGAGGFGDEQFF